A single sample gave rise to the 8 T cell receptor beta chains below, sequenced in a study of shared clonotypes between healthy human individuals. Using immunoSEQ multiplex PCR, the repertoire was profiled, and TCRdb retains in-frame clones only, with some absent. The data contain roughly 2.5 million clones, just over 90% of them singletons. The sequencing input was naive CD4+ T cells sorted from blood. Subset described: CD45RA+ positively selected. Receptors were obtained from a man aged 18 to 30 in good health.

CDR3 DNA sequence: TGTGCCATCAGTGAGTCAATTTGGATAGGACAGGGGGCTTCCTATGGCTACACCTTC. Protein sequence: CAISESIWIGQGASYGYTF. This sequence joins TRBV10-3 and TRBJ1-2; 11 bases agree with TRBD1. This CDR3 is built from 19 residues. The V gene's germline CDR1 is ENHRY and CDR2 SYGVKD. V gave up 0 bases and J gave up 4 bases; unmatched junction bases: 13.

This chain joins TRBV5-1 and TRBJ2-1; the match to TRBD2 covers 7 bases. CDR3 length equals 17 residues. The germline gives CDR1 SGHRS, CDR2 YFSETQ. After removal of 6 bases from V and 8 bases from J, the junction contained 20 bases not matched to a gene. The CDR3 region is CASIPPSPGLRTDEQFF. As DNA, the CDR3 is TGCGCCAGCATTCCCCCAAGCCCGGGACTACGTACGGATGAGCAGTTCTTC.

The J gene is TRBJ1-1, the V gene TRBV7-9; D may be TRBD1 (5 bases). With 1 base removed from V and 7 bases from J, the gap between germline ends came to 10 bases. The CDR3 is made up of 13 amino acids. Germline values: CDR1 SEHNR, CDR2 FQNEAQ (reference sequence). The CDR3 DNA reads as TGTGCCAGCAGCTTAGTCCCGGGGGGTGAAGCTTTCTTT. Translated, it gives CASSLVPGGEAFF.

The chain has TRBV2 and TRBJ1-1; 7 bases fit TRBD1. The CDR3 length is 15 residues. CDR1 SNHLY and CDR2 FYNNEI come from the germline V gene. V shed 4 bases and J 3 bases; nucleotides not matched to a gene: 8. The CDR3 DNA sequence: TGTGCCAGCAGTGCCCAAAGGCAGGGGGACACTGAAGCTTTCTTT. The encoded protein is CASSAQRQGDTEAFF.

With regard to this clone: Compared with germline, one end of the junction differs, possibly owing to a read error. This sequence joins TRBV6-1 and TRBJ1-5; no clear D gene. CDR1 MNHNS and CDR2 SASEGT come from the germline V gene. The CDR3 extends over 13 amino acids. CDR3: CASSEGSRGPQHF. CDR3 in DNA: TGTGCCAGCAGCGAAGGGTCGCGGGGTCCCCAGCATTTT.

The chain combines TRBV2 with TRBJ2-5; 12 positions match TRBD2. Germline V gives CDR1 SNHLY, CDR2 FYNNEI. V gave up 5 bases and J gave up 2 bases; unmatched junction bases: 6. CDR3 length: 16 amino acids. Written as DNA, the CDR3 is TGTGCCAGCAGTCTGCGACTAGCGGGGGTACAAGAGACCCAGTACTTC. It translates to CASSLRLAGVQETQYF.

The V call is TRBV29-1, the J call TRBJ1-2; D is uncertain. CDR1 is SQVTM, CDR2 ANQGSEA, per germline. This CDR3 is built from 11 residues. Trimming shortened V by 0 bases and J by 11 bases, and 10 bases separated the two germline ends. For the CDR3, the DNA is TGCAGCGTTGAAGAATCACTAGGATACACCTTC. Translation gives CSVEESLGYTF.

This clone has more than one count but fewer than ten. Other DNA sequences in this specimen translate into the identical CDR3. The V call is TRBV5-1, the J call TRBJ1-4; unclear D gene. Trimming stripped 2 bases from V and 7 bases from J, with 6 bases between. CDR3 size: 12 residues. CDR1 and CDR2 from the germline V gene are SGHRS and YFSETQ. This CDR3 is CASSFRGEKLFF. In DNA form, the CDR3 reads TGCGCCAGCAGCTTTCGTGGTGAAAAACTGTTTTTT.